Listed below are T cell receptor beta chains from one sample, sequenced in a study of siplizumab effects on memory and regulatory T cells. Using immunoSEQ multiplex PCR, the repertoire was profiled, and TCRdb retains in-frame clones only, with some absent. The sample yields approximately 90,000 clones, around 94% seen once. The specimen sequenced was non-Treg CD4+ T cells sorted from blood. These receptors came from a human donor in good health. The conserved cysteine and the conserved F or W are not part of the CDR3 here. Size is omitted from some rows. Given values are once, few, many or a class for expanded clones.

TRBJ2-5,TRBV5-1,NA,ASSPDQETQY
TRBJ1-5,TRBV7-2,once,ASSLVIASNQPQH
TRBJ2-5,TRBV7-6,NA,ASSLVPASGSETQY
TRBJ2-3,TRBV27,NA,ASSRIRRGGTDTQY
TRBJ1-2,TRBV11-2,NA,ASSLDIGQNYGYT
TRBJ2-5,TRBV4-1,NA,ASSRNTGNQETQY
TRBJ1-2,TRBV9,once,ASSVGGSSYGYT
TRBJ2-7,TRBV18,NA,ASSPRGLPFEQY
TRBJ1-1,TRBV11-3,NA,ASSGQTGPTEAF
TRBJ2-3,TRBV5-1,NA,ASSLGDSVTDTQY
TRBJ2-7,TRBV7-9,NA,ASSEGRYEQY
TRBJ2-3,TRBV5-1,NA,ASSRMAGTTADTQY
TRBJ1-2,TRBV27,NA,ASSPSPQNLGPYGYT
TRBJ2-3,TRBV11-2,once,ASSLSGGWADTQY
TRBJ2-1,TRBV5-1,NA,ASSLGQGYEQF
TRBJ2-7,TRBV7-9,NA,ASSTRAYEQY
TRBJ2-2,TRBV6-5,NA,ASSYSGGQSAGELF
TRBJ2-5,TRBV18,NA,ASSPPSRGETQY
TRBJ2-2,TRBV9,few,ASSTLAGAEHGELF
TRBJ2-7,TRBV7-2,NA,ASSSTVSYEQY
TRBJ2-7,TRBV27,NA,ASSLGGDRVY
TRBJ1-2,TRBV19,NA,ASNTGGLDGYT
TRBJ2-2,TRBV7-6,NA,ASSLAIPSGNTGELF
TRBJ2-1,TRBV5-1,NA,ASSLVVRTSGRMDEQF
TRBJ2-3,TRBV11-2,NA,ASSHSPSTDTQY
TRBJ1-2,TRBV5-3,NA,ARSLRQGSRYT
TRBJ1-1,TRBV28,NA,ASSLTLQYDQGGGLRVNTEAF
TRBJ2-3,TRBV30,NA,AWSAGLETDTQY
TRBJ1-2,TRBV4-3,NA,ASSQDLQGFYGYT
TRBJ1-2,TRBV6-1,NA,ASSEAGGYYGYT
TRBJ2-7,TRBV11-2,NA,ASSLENRTRDRIYEQY
TRBJ2-7,TRBV2,NA,ASSATEDHEQY
TRBJ2-5,TRBV7-2,NA,ASSLARVEGETQY
TRBJ2-3,TRBV19,NA,ASSLLGAATDTQY
TRBJ1-5,TRBV19,NA,ASISEFSNQPQH
TRBJ1-1,TRBV18,few,ASSPLTGDTEAF
TRBJ1-6,TRBV6-1,NA,ASMTSSGSPLH
TRBJ1-2,TRBV4-1,once,ASSQVPRSYGYT
TRBJ2-7,TRBV11-2,once,ASSLDPRSFSEQY
TRBJ1-4,TRBV5-4,few,ASSSGWREKLF
TRBJ1-2,TRBV19,NA,ASRTGVVGYT
TRBJ2-1,TRBV12-5,NA,ASGSGGVPFDEQF
TRBJ1-1,TRBV10-3,NA,AISGDRNTEAF
NA,TRBV4-1,once,ASSQGGLVAGTGEQY
TRBJ2-2,TRBV12-5,NA,ASGLVLLAASNTGELF
TRBJ1-4,TRBV2,NA,ASSWGQGGEKLF
TRBJ1-3,TRBV6-1,NA,ASSQGNTIY
TRBJ2-7,TRBV5-6,NA,ASSLDGEGRAEQY
TRBJ2-1,TRBV30,once,AWIQSWVNEQF
TRBJ2-3,TRBV2,NA,ASRRTITDTQY
TRBJ1-2,TRBV6-1,NA,ASSNTGGRGYT
TRBJ2-1,TRBV5-6,NA,ASSWTPSNEQF
TRBJ1-1,TRBV29-1,NA,SAETDMNTEAF
TRBJ1-2,TRBV5-1,NA,ASSLEGANYGYT
TRBJ1-3,TRBV18,NA,ASSPRQESSGNTIY
TRBJ2-7,TRBV6-1,NA,ASSARLAGLYEQY
TRBJ1-3,TRBV6-5,NA,ASSRTGIGNTIY
TRBJ2-3,TRBV9,once,ASSPPSGRGDTQY
TRBJ1-5,TRBV19,NA,ASSIQESSNQPQH
TRBJ1-5,TRBV27,few,ASSSGEGGRRVPQPQH